Described below is a single T cell receptor beta chain sequence and its context. Its recognized antigen is unknown. Per-base qualities were not stored, and no clone one base away is much larger. The data were taken from a study of blood T cells in healthy people across ages (dated by TCRdb to between 2015 and 2016). In terms of the full investigation: Template switching captured roughly one uniquely barcoded TCR beta cDNA molecule per two T cells in model experiments. For two donors (one aged 18 to 30 and one aged 80 or older), the study analyzed two additional independent replicas of 1 million unique cDNA reads from the same blood draw. To track age-related changes in TCR beta repertoire diversity, the study relied on deep sequencing normalized with unique cDNA molecular identifiers. Donors were grouped into four age groups: young (average about 15 years), middle-aged (39), aged (62) and long-lived (around 82).

The CDR3, from cysteine to phenylalanine, totals 15 residues. The read is trimmed to its CDR3 DNA, 45 bases read in frame from base 1. The germline V gene (reference sequence) provides CDR1 MNHEY and CDR2 SMNVEV. Trimming costs V 5 bases and J 4 bases, and their ends lie 15 bases apart. Library creation used 5' RACE. Reads for this sample came from an Illumina HiSeq 2500. The second PCR ran for about 6 to 11 cycles and used a J-beta primer mix along with a sample-barcoded 5' primer. A unique molecular identifier was introduced onto each TCR beta cDNA molecule by a template-switch 5' adaptor carrying 12 random nucleotides. Each sample yielded at least 3 million CDR3-containing paired-end reads. First-strand cDNA was synthesized from all RNA with the Mint cDNA synthesis kit, primed by a TRBC-specific oligonucleotide. All cDNA was treated with uracil-DNA glycosylase and then went through a first 18-cycle PCR with the universal primers M1SS and BC2_uni_R. Under the source paper's analysis protocol: For normalization, 1 million high-quality reads were randomly selected from each sample, with every read carrying a distinct molecular identifier. Reads with shared molecular identifiers were discarded instead of being binned into consensus sequences. CDR3 identification, clonotype clustering and error correction used MiTCR with a Q25 quality threshold and the strictest error-elimination algorithm. A nonparametric unseen species model with Euler transformation was used to estimate lower-bound total TCR beta diversity. TCRdb reprocessed the public reads (quality trimming at Q25 with fastp, clone calling with MiXCR) and kept in-frame beta chains. Rows merge per CDR3 protein into single entries with the most common DNA and genes. These V and J calls rely on TCRdb rather than the paper's analysis. The sample table holds approximately 780,000 distinct CDR3 sequences, of which roughly 25% were seen once. Of the sample, around 3% is held by the ten largest clones.

The donors were roughly 40 Caucasian individuals from Russia, aged 6 to 90 years, who were systemically healthy. Around 10 milliliters of peripheral blood were drawn from each donor into EDTA-treated Vacutainer tubes. Ficoll-Paque density-gradient centrifugation was used to isolate PBMCs, with at least 7 million per sample. Trizol reagent was used to extract total RNA from the PBMCs, yielding at least 5.5 micrograms per sample. For every donor, an aliquot of PBMCs went through flow cytometry to measure the percentages of naive CD45RAhigh/CD27high T cells. General conclusions and limits of the study: Estimates of total diversity from one million sequenced T cells were regarded as lower bounds and underestimates. There was a strong correlation between observed TCR beta diversity and the percentage of naive T cells measured by flow cytometry. Compared with the aged group, the long-lived group had more naive CD4+ T cells, fewer expanded clones and increased TCR diversity, a pattern suggesting age selection. Observed TCR beta diversity per million T cells fell roughly linearly with age, and a significant reduction was already apparent by age about 36. Since profiling was done on bulk unsorted PBMCs, naive and antigen-experienced compartments could not be conclusively compared. Because donor CMV infection status was unknown, age-related changes in expanded clonotypes were potentially confounded.

These data are also associated with another study on T cells of mothers and their children. The second investigation adds: Nine systemically healthy Caucasian individuals, comprising three mothers and their six children, were included as donors. cDNA synthesis consumed the entire amount of extracted RNA, loaded at roughly 1.5 ug RNA in each 15 ul reaction. In the second PCR, the M1S primer added sample barcodes and 2-4 random nucleotides. Over 9 million TCR beta CDR3 reads came from each mother, compared with some 3.1 million reads from each child. Thymic selection similarly shapes TCR recombination output in related and unrelated pairs, with minor effect from inherited differences. Normalized repertoire overlap was always slightly but never significantly higher in related than unrelated mother-child pairs. Persistent microchimeric T cell clones were not detected, at a sensitivity of 95 to 100 clones per million clonotypes. In the study, deep NGS was used to compare the TCR beta repertoires of mothers and children, and features distinguishing related mother-child pairs from unrelated individuals were sought. Mothers averaged roughly 40 +/- 4 years of age and children averaged around 10 +/- 4 years. Libraries were sequenced on Illumina HiSeq 2000 with 100+100 nt paired-end reads after adapter ligation with NEBNext reagents. To prevent cross-contamination, the mother and child libraries were prepared one month apart and sequenced in separate runs. Between 500,000 and 2,000,000 distinct TCR beta clonotypes were identified per donor. Naive TCR beta clonotypes were estimated from low-frequency clonotypes matched to each donor's FACS-determined naive share, without sorting.

The chain is assembled from TRBV27 and TRBJ1-5, with no D gene named confidently. The sequence was collected from a boy younger than 18 in good health. Sequencing was carried out using blood. The CDR3 region: CASSRRFEGNQPQHF. In nucleotides, the sequence is TGTGCCAGCAGTCGCCGCTTCGAAGGGAATCAGCCCCAGCATTTT.